Following are 18 T cell receptor beta chains from one sample sequenced in a study of response to subunit inactivated influenza vaccine. MiXCR was run by TCRdb on the RT-PCR reads, yielding one entry per CDR3 protein. Among 300,000 to 350,000 distinct CDR3 sequences, around a fifth were seen once, and the ten largest hold approximately 10%. The starting material was PBMCs from blood, obtained less than 22 months after vaccination. These receptors were obtained from a man between 50 and 69 years old who received an inactivated influenza vaccine.

The chain carries TRBV6-2 or TRBV6-3 and TRBJ2-4, with 11 bases fitting TRBD2. The CDR3 contains 17 residues. Germline V gene lookup returns CDR1 MNHEY and CDR2 SVGEGT. V lost 0 bases, J lost 4 bases, and 5 bases stayed unmatched. In nucleotides, the CDR3 is TGTGCCAGCAGTTACTCGATCCGACTAGCGGGGAAAAACATTCAGTACTTC. Amino acid sequence: CASSYSIRLAGKNIQYF.

The chain uses TRBV7-9 and TRBJ2-7; no firm D call. Trimming took 1 base from V and 5 from J, leaving 9 bases between them. Per the germline V gene, CDR1 is SEHNR and CDR2 is FQNEAQ (reference sequence). The CDR3 is 13 amino acids. The CDR3 DNA reads TGTGCCAGCAGCTTAGGGGCAGTGAACGAGCAGTACTTC. Protein sequence: CASSLGAVNEQYF.

The chain combines TRBV5-6 with TRBJ2-1, with D tentatively TRBD2 (6 bases). Trimming took off 2 bases at V and 4 bases at J, with 10 bases between the two ends. CDR1 is SGHDT, CDR2 YYEEEE, per germline. The CDR3 is 14 residues long. CDR3 in amino acids: CASSFPGSYNEQFF. CDR3 DNA: TGTGCCAGCAGCTTTCCCGGGAGTTACAATGAGCAGTTCTTC.

This clonotype has a handful of counts. The rearrangement links TRBV14 to TRBJ1-2; no clear D. This CDR3 region has 15 residues. V lost 4 bases, J lost 2 bases, and 14 bases lay in between. Germline V gene lookup returns CDR1 SGHDN and CDR2 FVKESK. As DNA, the CDR3 is TGTGCCAGCAGCCCCCTAACGACGGGCAACTATGGCTACACCTTC. As protein: CASSPLTTGNYGYTF.

The chain recombines TRBV20-1 with TRBJ2-7, with D possibly being TRBD1 (8 bases). The CDR3 totals 16 residues. The germline V gene encodes CDR1 DFQATT and CDR2 SNEGSKA (reference sequence). The ends were cut back, 5 bases at V and 3 bases at J, with 23 bases in the middle. This CDR3 is CSAVPLDREGSYEQYF. In DNA, the CDR3 is TGCAGTGCTGTGCCTTTGGACAGGGAGGGAAGCTACGAGCAGTACTTC.

This clonotype was counted only a few times. The chain employs TRBV5-1 and TRBJ1-5; a weak D match, TRBD1 (6 bases). Between the trimmed V and J ends, which lost 1 base and 11 bases, there was a span of 19 bases. CDR3 length: 15 amino acids. CDR1 is SGHRS and CDR2 is YFSETQ in the germline V gene. The CDR3 loop reads CASSLSGEIWESQHF. The CDR3 nucleotides are TGCGCCAGCAGCTTGTCAGGGGAAATATGGGAGTCCCAGCATTTT.

In this sample, this clonotype turned up many times. The chain couples TRBV5-1 to TRBJ1-6; 7 nucleotides align to TRBD1. Germline values: CDR1 SGHRS, CDR2 YFSETQ. V trimming: 2 bases; J trimming: 4 bases; junction bases outside the gene matches: 6. CDR3 length equals 16 residues. Here the CDR3 DNA reads TGCGCCAGCAGCTTACAGGGACAGCTTTATAATTCACCCCTCCACTTT. This gives the protein CASSLQGQLYNSPLHF.

This clonotype was seen repeatedly, ten times or more. This sequence joins TRBV12-3 or TRBV12-4 and TRBJ1-5; no clear D gene. V lost 2 bases to trimming and J lost 4 bases, with 6 bases between them. The CDR3 covers 13 residues. CDR3 bases: TGTGCCAGCAGTTTAAGTCAAAATCAGCCCCAGCATTTT. This sequence encodes CASSLSQNQPQHF.

The chain links TRBV5-1 to TRBJ2-3; possible D gene TRBD1, 5 bases. Trimming took off 3 bases at V and 3 bases at J, with 8 bases between the two ends. The CDR3 runs to 13 residues. CDR1 is SGHRS and CDR2 is YFSETQ in the germline V gene. The CDR3 DNA reads TGCGCCAGCAGCTGGCAGGGAACAGATACGCAGTATTTT. It encodes CASSWQGTDTQYF.

J is TRBJ2-7 and V is TRBV2; 7 nucleotides match TRBD1. Unmatched junction bases numbered 8, after V lost 5 bases and J lost 1 base. This CDR3 comprises 15 residues. The V gene's germline CDR1 is SNHLY and CDR2 FYNNEI. The CDR3 DNA follows: TGTGCCAGCAGTCCCACCGGGACAGCTTCCTACGAGCAGTACTTC. Residues: CASSPTGTASYEQYF.

This rearrangement joins TRBV6-1 to TRBJ2-7; tentative D call: TRBD2 (6 bases). With 8 bases removed from V and 7 bases from J, the gap between germline ends came to 15 bases. Looked up from germline, CDR1 is MNHNS and CDR2 is SASEGT. The CDR3 consists of 12 residues. The CDR3 loop reads CASLASLSEQYF. The CDR3 DNA follows: TGTGCCAGCCTAGCGTCCCTGAGTGAGCAGTACTTC.

The chain uses TRBV11-2 and TRBJ2-7, with a tentative D call TRBD2 (6 bases). Germline CDR1 SGHAT, CDR2 FQNNGV. The germline V and J ends were trimmed by 5 bases and 1 base, with 15 bases remaining between them. The CDR3 extends over 15 amino acids. The CDR3 loop reads CASSLPGTLSYEQYF. The CDR3 DNA reads as TGTGCCAGCAGCCTCCCAGGGACTTTATCCTACGAGCAGTACTTC.

The sample holds a few counts of this clonotype. The chain carries TRBV5-1 and TRBJ1-1, with unresolved D. The ends were cut back, 4 bases at V and 1 base at J, with 14 bases in the middle. The CDR3 contains 15 residues. Germline lookup yields CDR1 SGHRS and CDR2 YFSETQ. The CDR3 here is CASSRVTGGNTEAFF. The CDR3 bases are TGCGCCAGCAGCCGGGTCACCGGCGGGAACACTGAAGCTTTCTTT.

This clonotype turned up a few times. The chain employs TRBV6-1 and TRBJ2-3, with TRBD2 matching over 11 bases. With V trimmed by 2 bases and J by 2 bases, 6 bases remained unmatched. Germline V gene sequence: CDR1 MNHNS, CDR2 SASEGT. The CDR3 extends over 17 amino acids. CDR3 bases: TGTGCCAGCAGTGAACAACTAGCGGGGGCTCCCACAGATACGCAGTATTTT. Translated: CASSEQLAGAPTDTQYF.

The V and J genes are TRBV6-2 or TRBV6-3 and TRBJ2-1; 8 bases align to TRBD1. The ends lost 6 bases at V and 3 bases at J; junction bases unmatched: 10. CDR1 and CDR2 from the germline V gene are MNHEY and SVGEGT. The CDR3 runs to 16 residues. The CDR3 is CASRRGPGQVYNEQFF. In DNA form, the CDR3 reads TGTGCCAGCAGACGGGGACCGGGACAGGTCTACAATGAGCAGTTCTTC.

The sample holds many counts of this clonotype. A junction end diverges from the germline sequence, so it may reflect a read error. The V gene is TRBV20-1, the J gene TRBJ2-7; D not resolved. CDR3 length: 14 amino acids. CDR1 is DFQATT and CDR2 is SNEGSKA in the germline V gene (reference sequence). For the CDR3, the DNA is TGCAGTGCAAGAGATCAGGCGACCCTCTACGAGCAGTACTTC. Translated, it gives CSARDQATLYEQYF.

This clonotype has only a few counts. The rearrangement joins TRBV28 to TRBJ2-7, with 7 nucleotides matching TRBD2. Per germline, CDR1 MDHEN and CDR2 SYDVKM. Losses at the gene ends were 6 bases for V and 6 bases for J; bases not matched to a gene: 11. The CDR3 is made up of 14 amino acids. CDR3: CASSTHGLVVEQYF. CDR3 nucleotides: TGTGCCAGCAGCACTCACGGACTAGTGGTCGAGCAGTACTTC.

This clonotype was seen only a few times. The chain is built from TRBV29-1 and TRBJ2-4; TRBD1 matches at 7 bases. The CDR3 has 12 amino acids. V gave up 4 bases and J gave up 8 bases; unmatched junction bases: 5. Germline CDR1 SQVTM, CDR2 ANQGSEA. The CDR3 nucleotides read TGCAGCGTTGTGACAGGGAGATACATTCAGTACTTC. This translates into CSVVTGRYIQYF.